This T cell receptor (beta chain) was sequenced during a study of CD8+ T cells in alopecia areata. Study-wide background: Among treated patients, oral tofacitinib was administered at 5 to 10 mg twice daily.

Germline V gene lookup returns CDR1 LNHDA and CDR2 SQIVND (reference sequence). The CDR3 has 15 amino acids. Trimming at V came to 3 bases and at J to 4 bases, leaving 6 bases not matched to a gene. As to treatment: oral pan-JAK inhibitor, 5-10 mg twice daily. Following extraction, RNA underwent reverse transcription to cDNA, which served as the sequencing template. Measured with immunoSEQ multiplex PCR; TCRdb has only the in-frame clones, and not every one. The sample has roughly 100,000 clones, roughly 46% seen once. The gene calls are TRBV19 and TRBJ2-1, with 7 bases that match TRBD1. Material: CD8+ T cells sorted from blood, obtained at week 24, from a patient treated with tofacitinib. This clonotype originated in a human donor with alopecia areata. CDR3 amino acids: CASSIRDSEYNEQFF. For the CDR3, the DNA is TGTGCCAGTAGTATTCGGGACAGCGAGTACAATGAGCAGTTCTTC.